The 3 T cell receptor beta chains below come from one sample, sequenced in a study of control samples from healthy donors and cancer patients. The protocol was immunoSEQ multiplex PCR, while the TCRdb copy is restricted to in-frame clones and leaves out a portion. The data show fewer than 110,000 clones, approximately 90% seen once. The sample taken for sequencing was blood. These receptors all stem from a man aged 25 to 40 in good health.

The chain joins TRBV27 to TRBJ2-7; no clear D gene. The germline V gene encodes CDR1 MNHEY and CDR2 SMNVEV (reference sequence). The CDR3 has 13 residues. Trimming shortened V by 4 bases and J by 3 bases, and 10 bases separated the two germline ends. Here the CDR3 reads CASSSTLGYEQYF. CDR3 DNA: TGTGCCAGCAGTTCCACTTTGGGCTACGAGCAGTACTTC.

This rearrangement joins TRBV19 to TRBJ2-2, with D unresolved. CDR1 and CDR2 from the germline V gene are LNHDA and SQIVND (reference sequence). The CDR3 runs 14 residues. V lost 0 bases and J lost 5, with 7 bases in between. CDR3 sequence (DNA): TGTGCCAGTAGTATAGATCGGCAGACCGGGGAGCTGTTTTTT. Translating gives CASSIDRQTGELFF.

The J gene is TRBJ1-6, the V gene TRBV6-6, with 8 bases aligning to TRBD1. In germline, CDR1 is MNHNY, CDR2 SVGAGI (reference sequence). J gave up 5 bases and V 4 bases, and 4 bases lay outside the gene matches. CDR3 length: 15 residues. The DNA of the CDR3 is TGTGCCAGCAGTTCCCGGACAGGGAATAATTCACCCCTCCACTTT. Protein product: CASSSRTGNNSPLHF.